The next 12 T cell receptor beta chains were all read from a single sample in a study of PD-1 blockade in classical Hodgkin lymphoma. Only in-frame clones appear in the TCRdb table, and some are missing; sequencing was by immunoSEQ multiplex PCR. The table records about 23,000 clones, 90% of them present only once. Time point specified: newly diagnosed, previously untreated cHL patient sample. By magnetic negative selection, CD4+ T cells were purified from thawed PBMCs. The sequenced sample consisted of CD4+ T cells from blood. The receptors were gathered from a human donor with classical Hodgkin lymphoma.

The J gene is TRBJ2-1, the V gene TRBV27, with 8 bases matching TRBD2. The CDR3 runs to 16 residues. J was trimmed by 1 base and V by 2 bases; bases with no gene match: 4. Germline V lookup: CDR1 MNHEY, CDR2 SMNVEV (reference sequence). The CDR3 region is CASSLLGRASYNEQFF. The CDR3 DNA reads TGTGCCAGCAGTTTACTCGGGAGGGCATCCTACAATGAGCAGTTCTTC.

The chain joins TRBV7-8 to TRBJ2-7, with TRBD2 matching 9 bases. V lost 5 bases, J lost 7 bases, and 12 bases stayed unmatched. The CDR3 is 15 amino acids. Germline V gene lookup returns CDR1 SGHVS and CDR2 FQNEAQ. The CDR3 spells CASSVRGGLAWEQYF. The CDR3 DNA sequence: TGTGCCAGCAGCGTCCGTGGGGGACTAGCCTGGGAGCAGTACTTC.

The V gene is TRBV7-6, the J gene TRBJ1-1; maybe TRBD1 (5 bases). Looked up from germline, CDR1 is SGHVS and CDR2 is FNYEAQ. V was clipped by 1 base and J by 7 bases, with 13 bases between them. This CDR3 spans 14 amino acids. The CDR3 spells CASSLGVQANEAFF. CDR3 nucleotide sequence: TGTGCCAGCAGCTTAGGGGTACAGGCCAATGAAGCTTTCTTT. Variable domain in full (rest from reference TRBV7-6 and TRBJ1-1): GAGVSQSPRYKVTKRGQDVALRCDPISGHVSLYWYRQALGQGPEFLTYFNYEAQQDKSGLPNDRFSAERPEGSISTLTIQRTEQRDSAMYRCASSLGVQANEAFFGQGTRLTVV.

This clone was seen more than once but under ten times. The chain combines TRBV7-9 with TRBJ1-6; tentatively, D is TRBD1 (6 bases). Trimming removed 5 bases from V and 9 bases from J, with 20 bases in between. This CDR3 has 16 residues. In germline, CDR1 is SEHNR, CDR2 FQNEAQ (reference sequence). CDR3 nucleotides: TGTGCCAGCAGCACCACGCGCCAGGGGACGAGTTCACCCCTCCACTTT. Amino acids: CASSTTRQGTSSPLHF.

The sample holds a few counts of this clone. J is TRBJ1-1 and V is TRBV6-5, with no clear D. The CDR3 consists of 11 residues. Trimming took off 7 bases at V and 7 bases at J, with 10 bases between the two ends. CDR1 is MNHEY, CDR2 SVGAGI, per germline. This CDR3 is CASIYYSEAFF. The CDR3, as DNA: TGTGCCAGCATCTACTACAGTGAAGCTTTCTTT.

The chain uses TRBV9 and TRBJ2-3; 10 nucleotides align to TRBD2. V dropped 5 bases and J dropped 4; count of bases not matched to a gene: 7. The CDR3 loop spans 15 amino acids. Germline values: CDR1 SGDLS, CDR2 YYNGEE. The CDR3 DNA sequence: TGTGCCAGCAGTTTTAGCGGGAGGCCTCCAGATACGCAGTATTTT. Protein sequence: CASSFSGRPPDTQYF.

The chain is built from TRBV4-1 and TRBJ2-3; the D gene is possibly TRBD2 (5 bases). The CDR3 covers 17 residues. V shed 4 bases and J shed 7 bases, with 24 bases lying between them. Germline CDR1 is MGHRA and CDR2 is YSYEKL. CDR3 bases: TGCGCCAGCAGCCCGACAATATTGACGGGCGGAGGAAATACGCAGTATTTT. As protein: CASSPTILTGGGNTQYF.

This rearrangement joins TRBV30 to TRBJ2-1, with a possible D match to TRBD2 (6 bases). Germline assignment: CDR1 GTSNPN and CDR2 SVGIG (reference sequence). This CDR3 comprises 11 residues. V lost 2 bases and J 16 bases, leaving 15 bases between the germline ends. The DNA for the CDR3 is TGTGCCTGGAGTTCTGGCGGGGCCGGTTTCTTC. This codes for CAWSSGGAGFF.

This clone was observed a single time. The J gene is TRBJ2-5, the V gene TRBV4-1; the D call may be TRBD1 or TRBD2 (6 bases each). The V and J ends lost 1 base and 4 bases respectively, with 19 bases between them. Germline-derived CDR1 and CDR2 are MGHRA and YSYEKL. CDR3 length: 17 amino acids. The CDR3 DNA sequence: TGCGCCAGCAGCCAAGGCCGAATGGGGGGCCTCGGAGAGACCCAGTACTTC. It is translated as CASSQGRMGGLGETQYF.

V and J are TRBV5-5 and TRBJ2-1, with D possibly matching TRBD2 (6 bases). Trimming pared 3 bases from V and 9 bases from J, leaving 19 bases between. This CDR3 is built from 15 residues. The germline V gene has CDR1 SGHKS and CDR2 YYEKEE (reference sequence). The CDR3 DNA reads TGTGCCAGCAGCTCGGGAAGGGTAGGGACTGGTGAGCAGTTCTTC. As protein: CASSSGRVGTGEQFF.

V gene TRBV5-1 combines with J gene TRBJ1-1; D is unclear. This CDR3 is 15 amino acids long. The germline V and J ends were trimmed by 0 bases and 3 bases, with 12 bases remaining between them. In germline, CDR1 is SGHRS, CDR2 YFSETQ. The DNA for the CDR3 is TGCGCCAGCAGCTTGGAGGTAACGAGGGACACTGAAGCTTTCTTT. Translated: CASSLEVTRDTEAFF.

The chain has TRBV28 and TRBJ1-3, with 7 bases identical to TRBD1. This CDR3 has 16 amino acids. The germline V gene has CDR1 MDHEN and CDR2 SYDVKM. V lost 5 bases and J lost 0; bases outside the gene matches: 7. CDR3 protein: CASSAPRDSSGNTIYF. The CDR3 nucleotides read TGTGCCAGCAGTGCTCCCCGGGACAGCTCTGGAAACACCATATATTTT.